The T cell receptor beta chain under discussion was sequenced for a study of OX40 agonist ivuxolimab in advanced cancers. Regarding the complete study: Ivuxolimab, which targeted the costimulatory receptor OX40 (CD134), was an agonistic, fully human IgG2 monoclonal antibody. Partial responses were achieved by three dose-escalation patients, of whom one had hepatocellular carcinoma and two had cutaneous melanoma. Of the roughly 51 patients in dose escalation, 19 had hepatocellular carcinoma, around 15 had melanoma, 9 had renal cell carcinoma and 9 had head and neck cancer. Intravenous ivuxolimab was administered to patients every 2 weeks at six dose levels: 0.01, 0.1, 0.3, 1.5, 3 and 10 mg/kg. The paper reports the monotherapy dose-escalation portion (N of about 50 patients) of the phase I ivuxolimab trial. The point of sequencing TCRbeta in the periphery was to test whether ivuxolimab changed TCR sequence diversity and drove clonal T-cell expansion. Patients were allowed to have had prior anti-PD-1, anti-PD-L1 or anti-CTLA-4 therapy, and 40% of the dose-escalation patients had been treated with checkpoint inhibitors. In the dose-escalation cohort, 70% to 90% of patients were male, and the mean age was around 60 years with a range of about 23 to 79.

V is pared back by 7 bases and J by 7 bases, with 16 bases lying between the germline termini. Sequences GTSNPN (CDR1) and SVGIG (CDR2) are obtained from the germline V gene (reference sequence). Including the terminal cysteine and phenylalanine, the CDR3 comprises 12 residues. The CDR3 DNA has 36 bases and is translated from base 1. The full study reports these points: The antigen specificity of the clonally expanded peripheral T cells was not determined. Low levels of normalized T-cell clonal expansion were also seen in some patients who did not respond. After ivuxolimab, CD8+ T cells had more expanded clones than CD4+ T cells on average. At doses from 0.1 to 3.0 mg/kg, clonal expansion was seen in both CD4+ and CD8+ blood T cells between baseline and week 6. In the 0.1-3.0 mg/kg groups, partial responders had among the lowest normalized peripheral clonal expansion, particularly in CD8+ T cells.

Note on this clone: Its cognate antigen has yet to be identified. One base away there is no much larger clone; base qualities are not given.

Genomic DNA was isolated from the sorted cells so that the TCRbeta CDR3 region could be sequenced. The immunoSEQ Assay was used for sequencing of TCRbeta CDR3 regions. TCRdb carries this immuneACCESS record with in-frame sequences only. Its versions omit some clonotypes, under half of them owing to an unresolved V gene in the studies checked, with the rest unexplained. Present in this sample are about 79,000 clones, 75% to 95% of which were seen just once. Around 6.9% of the sample lies in the top ten. Patients with a history of autoimmune disease or receiving systemic immunosuppression were excluded from the trial. Peripheral blood for TCR sequencing was drawn from every dose cohort at baseline, at cycle 4 day 1 and at cycle 7 day 1. Samples were obtained from an open-label, multicenter, first-in-human phase I dose-escalation trial of ivuxolimab. Adults with locally advanced or metastatic melanoma, renal cell carcinoma, hepatocellular carcinoma or head and neck squamous cell carcinoma were enrolled in the trial. Before TCR sequencing, CD4+ T cells and CD8+ T cells were sorted from peripheral blood as separate populations.

Sample: CD4+ or CD8+ T cells sorted from blood, taken in a trial of the OX40 agonist ivuxolimab. Rearrangement joined TRBV30 to TRBJ1-2, and TRBD1 may be the D gene, going by 5 matching bases. The origin of this receptor is an adult with an advanced solid tumor such as melanoma, head and neck, liver or kidney cancer. The sequenced DNA is TGTGCCTATCACCGGGGGGAGGGTGGCTACACCTTC. This is translated as CAYHRGEGGYTF.